The present entry profiles one T cell receptor beta chain with its context. A few counts support this clone. Its antigen target is currently unknown. One base away there is no much larger clone; base qualities are not given. The germline V gene provides CDR1 SQVTM and CDR2 ANQGSEA. Cut back by 4 bases and 1 base, the V and J ends lie 10 bases apart. Including the terminal cysteine and phenylalanine, the CDR3 comprises 13 residues. Only the CDR3 DNA stays, 39 bases, in frame from base 1. The sample originates from a study of OX40 agonist ivuxolimab in advanced cancers. A note on the overall study: Ivuxolimab was a fully human IgG2 agonistic monoclonal antibody targeting the costimulatory receptor OX40 (CD134). Intravenous ivuxolimab was administered to patients every 2 weeks at six dose levels: 0.01, 0.1, 0.3, 1.5, 3 and 10 mg/kg. Of the roughly 52 patients in dose escalation, 19 had hepatocellular carcinoma, roughly 15 had melanoma, 9 had renal cell carcinoma and 9 had head and neck cancer. In the dose-escalation cohort, roughly 80% of patients were male, and the mean age was approximately 60 years, with a range of roughly 20 to 80. Prior anti-PD-1, anti-PD-L1 or anti-CTLA-4 therapy was permitted, and approximately 39% of dose-escalation patients had received checkpoint inhibitors. Partial responses occurred in three dose-escalation patients: two with cutaneous melanoma and one with hepatocellular carcinoma. The purpose of peripheral TCRbeta sequencing was to test whether ivuxolimab changed TCR sequence diversity and led to clonal T-cell expansion. The monotherapy dose-escalation portion (N ≈ 56 patients) of the phase I ivuxolimab trial is reported in the paper. General conclusions and limits of the study: The antigen specificity of the clonally expanded peripheral T cells was not determined. Low levels of normalized T-cell clonal expansion were also seen in some nonresponding patients. In the 0.1-3.0 mg/kg groups, partial responders were among the patients with the lowest normalized peripheral clonal expansion, particularly in CD8+ T cells. After ivuxolimab, more expanded clones were found on average in CD8+ T cells than in CD4+ T cells. At doses of 0.1 to 3.0 mg/kg, clonal expansion of both CD4+ and CD8+ blood T cells was observed from baseline to week 6.

Genomic DNA was extracted from sorted cells for sequencing of the TCRbeta CDR3 region. TCRbeta CDR3 regions were sequenced using the immunoSEQ Assay. The clones in this table, taken by TCRdb from immuneACCESS, are in-frame only. Not every clone is retained; where verified, under half of the shortfall comes from an unresolved V gene, and the cause of the rest is unknown. For this sample there are approximately 72,000 clones; about 83% appear just once. The top ten constitute around 0.75% of the sample. The trial excluded patients who had a history of autoimmune disease or were on systemic immunosuppression. Peripheral blood for TCR sequencing was collected from all dose cohorts at baseline, on cycle 4 day 1, and on cycle 7 day 1. The samples were taken from a phase I, first-in-human, multicenter, open-label dose-escalation trial of ivuxolimab. The trial enrolled adults with locally advanced or metastatic head and neck squamous cell, hepatocellular, melanoma or renal cell carcinoma. CD4+ and CD8+ T cells were sorted separately from peripheral blood before TCR sequencing.

Recombination linked TRBV29-1 to TRBJ1-1; no D gene can be assigned with confidence. The TCR sequence derives from an adult with an advanced solid tumor such as melanoma, head and neck, liver or kidney cancer. The sequences come from CD4+ or CD8+ T cells sorted from blood, collected in a trial of the OX40 agonist ivuxolimab. The CDR3: CSVVWQPNTEAFF. The nucleotide sequence reads TGCAGCGTTGTGTGGCAGCCGAACACTGAAGCTTTCTTT.